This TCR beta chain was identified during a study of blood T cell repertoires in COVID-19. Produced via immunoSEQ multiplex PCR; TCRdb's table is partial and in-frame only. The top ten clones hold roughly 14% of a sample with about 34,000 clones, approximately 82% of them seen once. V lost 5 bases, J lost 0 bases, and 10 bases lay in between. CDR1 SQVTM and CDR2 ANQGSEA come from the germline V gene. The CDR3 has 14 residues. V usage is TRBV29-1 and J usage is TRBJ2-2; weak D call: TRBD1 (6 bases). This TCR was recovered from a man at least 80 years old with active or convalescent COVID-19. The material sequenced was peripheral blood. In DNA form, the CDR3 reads TGCAGCGTTTCAGGGGCGACGAACACCGGGGAGCTGTTTTTT. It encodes CSVSGATNTGELFF.